This TCR beta chain originates from a study of T cell repertoires in cytomegalovirus infection. Study information: Public TCR beta signatures provided an indication of both CMV infection and a matching HLA type. Study outcomes and limitations: Pooled public TCR beta family frequency picked out CMV carriers with the relevant HLA.

Each CDR3 protein is one row after TCRdb ran MiXCR on the reads. There are more than 150,000 distinct CDR3 sequences in the sample; 28% occur only once, and 30% to 35% lies in the top ten. This clonotype was detected only a few times. The antigen is not known. The germline V gene encodes CDR1 MNHEY and CDR2 SVGEGT. The CDR3 runs to 12 residues. The V end was cut by 6 bases, the J end by 4 bases, with 9 bases between. This chain links TRBV6-2 or TRBV6-3 with TRBJ1-2; no clear D. The sample was PBMCs. The sequence was obtained from a human donor in good health (CMV status not recorded). Some clones in this sample may be carry-over from other donors' samples. CDR3 region: CASRSGPYGYTF. The DNA of the CDR3 is TGTGCCAGCAGATCTGGACCCTATGGCTACACCTTC.